The sequence of this T cell receptor (beta chain) was determined in a study of metastatic and nonmetastatic thyroid tumors. No treatment of any kind had been given to any patient before thyroid surgery. Germline loops: CDR1 DFQATT, CDR2 SNEGSKA (reference sequence). The CDR3 is 14 amino acids. V shed 3 bases and J 0 bases; nucleotides not matched to a gene: 3. Study-wide results and limits: In blood and tumor, TCR beta diversity was reportedly significantly higher in malignant thyroid tumors than in benign nodules.

The table lists this clone with many counts. Its antigen remains unknown. TCRdb ran MiXCR on the PCR reads. The sample records under 95,000 clones, 8% to 9.5% being singletons. The sequence came from a female donor with papillary thyroid cancer or a benign thyroid nodule (not recorded which). Some clones in this sample may be carry-over from other donors' samples. Material for sequencing was blood. The rearrangement links TRBV20-1 to TRBJ2-7, with TRBD2 matching 9 bases. The CDR3 protein is CSARAAGGSYEQYF. CDR3 coding DNA: TGCAGTGCTAGGGCAGCGGGGGGCTCCTACGAGCAGTACTTC.